Each of the 22 T cell receptor beta chains below was sequenced from the same sample in a study of T cells in Graves' hyperthyroidism and ophthalmopathy. Amplified regions were TCR beta CDR3 sequences from RNA transcripts. The HTBI primer set was used in a first-round RT-PCR of the TCR CDR3. MiXCR, applied by TCRdb to the multiplex PCR reads, yields one record per CDR3 protein. The data show 330,000 or so distinct CDR3 sequences, 15% to 20% seen once. Sequencing was carried out using blood. Source of these receptors: a woman between 40 and 50 years old with Graves' ophthalmopathy.

The CDR3 coding sequence is TGCAGTGCTAGTTCGGGGTATCACAATCAGCCCCAGCATTTT. Translating gives CSASSGYHNQPQHF. The chain carries TRBV20-1 and TRBJ1-5; D not certain. V dropped 3 bases and J dropped 3 bases, with 12 bases sitting between them. The CDR3 is made up of 14 amino acids. Germline values: CDR1 DFQATT, CDR2 SNEGSKA (reference sequence).

This clonotype was detected ten times or more. The rearrangement links TRBV6-1 to TRBJ2-7, with D tentatively TRBD2 (6 bases). The CDR3 is made up of 15 amino acids. Trimming removed 1 base from V and 3 bases from J, with 13 bases in between. Germline V lookup: CDR1 MNHNS, CDR2 SASEGT. CDR3 in amino acids: CASSEVASVNYEQYF. The CDR3 DNA reads TGTGCCAGCAGTGAAGTGGCTAGCGTAAACTACGAGCAGTACTTC.

This clonotype showed up many times. The chain has TRBV6-1 and TRBJ2-7, with TRBD2 matching over 11 bases. The CDR3 sequence is 16 residues long. CDR1 MNHNS and CDR2 SASEGT come from the germline V gene. The J segment lost 5 bases and the V segment lost 8 bases, leaving 14 bases of the junction unmatched. CDR3 in amino acids: CASGLAGTRRRDEQYF. The DNA of the CDR3 is TGTGCCAGCGGACTAGCGGGCACCCGGCGGAGGGACGAGCAGTACTTC.

This clonotype has at least ten counts. This sequence joins TRBV6-1 and TRBJ1-1; 7 bases agree with TRBD1. The CDR3 totals 15 residues. V was clipped by 7 bases and J by 4 bases; unmatched bases: 12. The V gene's germline CDR1 is MNHNS and CDR2 SASEGT. The CDR3 nucleotides are TGTGCCAGCACATCACAGGGGCGGGTGGGCACTGAAGCTTTCTTT. It yields the protein CASTSQGRVGTEAFF.

The rearrangement links TRBV28 to TRBJ2-5, with D maybe TRBD2 (7 bases). The CDR3 covers 15 residues. V was trimmed by 4 bases and J by 5 bases, leaving 17 bases between them. In germline, CDR1 is MDHEN, CDR2 SYDVKM. CDR3 sequence (DNA): TGTGCCAGCAGTTCTCCTTGGGGGGGCAGGGAGACCCAGTACTTC. This translates into CASSSPWGGRETQYF. The variable domain in full, with the rest retrieved from reference TRBV28 and TRBJ2-5, is DVKVTQSSRYLVKRTGEKVFLECVQDMDHENMFWYRQDPGLGLRLIYFSYDVKMKEKGDIPEGYSVSREKKERFSLILESASTNQTSMYLCASSSPWGGRETQYFGPGTRLLVL.

The rearrangement links TRBV28 to TRBJ1-2; 8 nucleotides line up with TRBD1. Trimming removed 5 bases from V and 5 bases from J; junction bases left unmatched: 10. Germline V lookup: CDR1 MDHEN, CDR2 SYDVKM. There are 15 residues in the CDR3. For the CDR3, the DNA is TGTGCCAGCAGTCAGTTGGGGACAGGCTTTTATGGCTACACCTTC. This translates into CASSQLGTGFYGYTF.

Many counts were recorded for this clonotype. J is TRBJ2-4 and V is TRBV20-1, with D perhaps TRBD2 (6 bases). The germline V and J ends were trimmed by 0 bases and 6 bases, with 18 bases remaining between them. This CDR3 region has 16 residues. CDR1 and CDR2 from the germline V gene are DFQATT and SNEGSKA (reference sequence). The CDR3 nucleotides read TGCAGTGCTAGAGATCTTGGGGGAGGTCAAGTAAACATTCAGTACTTC. Protein product: CSARDLGGGQVNIQYF.

The sample holds many counts of this clonotype. The chain has TRBV12-3 or TRBV12-4 and TRBJ2-7; 8 bases fit TRBD2. The CDR3 covers 15 residues. V shed 7 bases and J 5 bases; nucleotides not matched to a gene: 13. The CDR3 nucleotides are TGTGCCAGCACCCTTTACGGGACTAGAGTCAACGAGCAGTACTTC. This translates into CASTLYGTRVNEQYF.

The sample holds many counts of this clonotype. The chain employs TRBV30 and TRBJ1-1, with D possibly TRBD1 on 6 matching bases. CDR3 length: 15 residues. Germline V gives CDR1 GTSNPN, CDR2 SVGIG (reference sequence). Trimming removed 0 bases at V and 5 bases at J, with 16 bases between. The CDR3 region has the DNA TGTGCCTGGAGTGTACACCGAAGGGGGGATACTGAAGCTTTCTTT. Amino acid sequence: CAWSVHRRGDTEAFF.

In this sample, this clonotype turned up many times. The chain uses TRBV20-1 and TRBJ1-5, with D perhaps TRBD1 (5 bases). V gave up 5 bases and J gave up 5 bases, with 16 bases separating them. The CDR3 has 14 amino acids. Germline V gene lookup returns CDR1 DFQATT and CDR2 SNEGSKA (reference sequence). The CDR3 is CSARQGSSHQPQHF. In nucleotides, the CDR3 is TGCAGTGCTCGTCAGGGTTCATCTCATCAGCCCCAGCATTTT.

The J gene is TRBJ2-7, the V gene TRBV3-1, with D hard to call. Germline assignment: CDR1 LGHDT and CDR2 YNNKEL (reference sequence). Deletions cut 4 bases from V and 0 bases from J, with 7 bases between. This CDR3 spans 13 amino acids. The CDR3 protein is CASSPSSSYEQYF. CDR3 coding DNA: TGTGCCAGCAGCCCGTCCAGCTCCTACGAGCAGTACTTC.

This clonotype was seen at least ten times. CDR3 coding DNA: TGTGCCAGCAGCCAATACGCTGGGTGGGCAACCTACGAGCAGTACTTC. The encoded protein is CASSQYAGWATYEQYF. The chain is built from TRBV6-1 and TRBJ2-7; D gene uncertain. The CDR3 runs to 16 residues. V was pared by 6 bases and J by 2 bases, with 20 bases between. CDR1 MNHNS and CDR2 SASEGT come from the germline V gene.

This clonotype was picked up many times. This chain joins TRBV11-1 and TRBJ2-4, with TRBD1 as a possible D gene (5 bases). The V gene's germline CDR1 is SGHAT and CDR2 FQDESV (reference sequence). Trimming left V 5 bases short and J 8 bases short, with 19 bases between. The CDR3 consists of 15 residues. CDR3 DNA sequence: TGTGCCAGCAGCCGTGGGGTGACGGACAAGGACATTCAGTACTTC. This translates into CASSRGVTDKDIQYF.

This clonotype has ten or more counts. The junction and the germline gene differ at one end; a read error may be behind it. The J gene is TRBJ2-7, the V gene TRBV12-3 or TRBV12-4; 12 bases match TRBD2. The CDR3 spans 14 residues. The CDR3 protein is CASRLAGDSHEQYF. The DNA for the CDR3 is TGTGCCAGCCGACTAGCGGGAGACTCCCACGAGCAGTACTTC.

V and J are TRBV12-3 or TRBV12-4 and TRBJ1-1; no reliable D call. Trimming pared 3 bases from V and 3 bases from J, leaving 14 bases between. The CDR3 extends over 15 amino acids. CDR3 DNA: TGTGCCAGCAGTTTTTCCGTACGCGGAGACACTGAAGCTTTCTTT. This gives the protein CASSFSVRGDTEAFF.

This clonotype was counted many times. The chain uses TRBV6-2 or TRBV6-3 and TRBJ1-3; D remains ambiguous. The CDR3 spans 12 residues. Looked up from germline, CDR1 is MNHEY and CDR2 is SVGEGT. Trimming removed 8 bases at V and 2 bases at J, with 7 bases between. As DNA, the CDR3 is TGTGCCAGCGGTCCCCCTGGAAACACCATATATTTT. Translation gives CASGPPGNTIYF.

J is TRBJ1-2 and V is TRBV12-3 or TRBV12-4; unclear D gene. The CDR3 runs 12 residues. Trimming pared 10 bases from V and 2 bases from J, leaving 11 bases between. CDR3 in DNA: TGTGCCACCACGGGCGGAAACTATGGCTACACCTTC. This gives the protein CATTGGNYGYTF.

CDR3 DNA: TGTGCCAGCAACCGGGCCAGGGATTCTGGAAACACCATATATTTT. Residues: CASNRARDSGNTIYF. This rearrangement joins TRBV6-1 to TRBJ1-3; TRBD1 is a possible D gene (5 bases). V was pared by 7 bases and J by 1 base, with 14 bases between. This CDR3 contains 15 residues. Germline loops: CDR1 MNHNS, CDR2 SASEGT.

In its sample, this clonotype was seen many times. The DNA for the CDR3 is TGCGCCAGCAGCTCGGACACTCGAAACACCGGGGAGCTGTTTTTT. It is translated as CASSSDTRNTGELFF. The chain joins TRBV5-1 to TRBJ2-2; D may be TRBD1 (5 bases). This CDR3 region has 15 residues. V gave up 3 bases and J gave up 2 bases, with 11 bases separating them. Germline V gives CDR1 SGHRS, CDR2 YFSETQ.

Turning to this clonotype: A much larger clone differs from this one at a single base, so this may be a read error. J is TRBJ2-2 and V is TRBV12-3 or TRBV12-4, with D perhaps being TRBD1 or TRBD2 (5 bases each). The CDR3 extends over 13 amino acids. CDR3 loop: CASLRGVTGEMFF. In DNA, the CDR3 is TGTGCCAGCCTTAGAGGGGTCACCGGGGAGATGTTTTTT.

This clonotype was counted at least ten times. This rearrangement joins TRBV12-5 to TRBJ1-1; 7 bases match TRBD1. The ends lost 10 bases at V and 7 bases at J; junction bases unmatched: 12. Germline lookup yields CDR1 LGHNT and CDR2 FRNRAP. This CDR3 contains 13 residues. DNA of the CDR3: TGTGCTACCAAACCAGGGGGAGGCAATGAAGCTTTCTTT. It specifies CATKPGGGNEAFF.

In this sample, this clonotype turned up many times. The V and J genes are TRBV12-3 or TRBV12-4 and TRBJ1-2; D remains unclear. V lost 6 bases, J lost 8 bases, and 22 bases lay in between. This CDR3 is built from 15 residues. The DNA for the CDR3 is TGTGCCAGCAGAACTGACGGCCCAGAATTTCGGGGCTACACCTTC. Residues: CASRTDGPEFRGYTF.